This record looks at one TCR beta chain sequence and its context. Its antigen has not been determined. Qualities for individual bases were not recorded, and no much larger clone is one base off. The data derive from a study of a mutant IDH1 vaccine in newly diagnosed glioma (dated by TCRdb to about 2021). The study in broad terms: The approximately 30 treated patients were around 62% male and roughly 40% female, with a mean age of roughly 42 years. Before enrollment, patients had received standard therapy of radiotherapy alone, temozolomide alone, or radiochemotherapy with temozolomide; most received the combination. For exploratory analyses, longitudinal TCRB deep sequencing was carried out in around 26 treated patients wherever samples were available. Peripheral blood was collected at six visits: V03 (baseline), V05, V07, V10, V12 and V13. Paper-wide results and their limitations: The authors stated that sample limitations prevented analyses of patient blood samples from being reproduced. Selection of PBMC samples for TCRB deep sequencing was based on availability. Pseudoprogression appeared unrelated to alterations in the top peripheral T cell clonotypes detected by TCRB sequencing. Vaccine-induced immune responses across multiple MHC alleles were detected in 90% to 95% of patients.

According to the study, the label for this sample's time point signals: baseline, week 1 (first vaccination visit). In the paper's terms, the treatment or condition label means: pre-vaccination baseline after standard-of-care therapy. The donors had newly diagnosed IDH1-mutant astrocytomas of WHO grade 3 or 4 that showed loss of nuclear ATRX. The samples were drawn from NOA16, a multicentre, single-arm, open-label phase I trial in Germany that tested a mutant IDH1 peptide vaccine in humans for the first time. Blood drawn at visit V03 was used as the baseline sample for immunogenicity testing. The DNeasy Blood and Tissue Kit was used to extract genomic DNA from EDTA blood for TCRB sequencing. The germline V gene yields SGHTA for CDR1 and FQGNSA for CDR2. From cysteine to phenylalanine, the CDR3 is 15 amino acids long. Solely the CDR3 DNA is kept, with 45 bases framed from the first base. The V end gives up 5 bases and the J end 2 bases, leaving 7 bases in the junction not matched to a gene.

Receptors were amplified or captured by the immunoSEQ multiplex PCR assay. Following the manufacturer's protocol, the hsTCRB Kit was used to amplify rearranged TCR beta chain sequences. Sequencing of TCRB libraries was carried out on an Illumina MiSeq. Processing in the source paper ran as follows. Demultiplexing, trimming and gene mapping were performed with the kit vendor's proprietary platform. What TCRdb holds here is the immuneACCESS table cut down to in-frame rearrangements. Part of the clones is not present; checked against another copy, under half of the missing clones reflect an unresolved V gene, and the others are unexplained. V and J calls and clone size are given by that table; D and trimming were obtained from the DNA. Within this sample are 65,000 to 70,000 clones, with about 86% of them counted one time only. Over 4% of the sample is in the top ten clones.

This TCR was recovered from a woman under 30 with glioma. Some clones in this sample may be carry-over from other donors' samples. The sequences come from peripheral blood mononuclear cells (PBMCs), collected from a glioma patient treated with radiotherapy, temozolomide or both. Here the chain combines TRBV7-2 and TRBJ2-7, with 9 junctional bases fitting TRBD1. Here is the DNA: TGTGCCAGCAGCCCCGGGACAGGGTTCGCCTACGAGCAGTACTTC. This codes for CASSPGTGFAYEQYF.